Described below is a single T cell receptor (beta chain) sequence and its context. In this sample, this clonotype turned up many times. Which antigen it targets is not known. No much larger clone is present one base from it, and per-base qualities are unavailable. This sample is drawn from a study of regulatory T cells in long-lasting Graves disease (TCRdb year 2021). With respect to the entire study: Persistent Graves' disease was defined as antithyroid drug treatment for over 5 years with persistently positive TSH receptor autoantibodies. Peripheral blood TCR sequencing and RNA sequencing compared persistent Graves' disease patients with newly diagnosed Graves' disease patients. The study was registered as a clinical trial and conducted in China. A total of around 35 samples underwent TCR sequencing, from 13 patients with persistent Graves' disease and 20 or so patients with newly diagnosed Graves' disease. Antithyroid drugs had been taken for approximately 10 years on average by persistent Graves' disease patients in the clinical cohort.

What the time point label conveys for this sample: persistent/refractory GD, antithyroid drugs over 5 years with positive TRAb. RNA was extracted from PBMCs in TRIzol for both TCR sequencing and RNA sequencing. The diagnosis of Graves' disease was made according to American Thyroid Association guidelines. Patients were recruited from an endocrinology department in Xi'an, China. Each patient gave roughly 8.4 milliliters of peripheral blood, collected in an EDTA anticoagulant tube. Ficoll Paque Plus density gradient separation was used to isolate PBMCs, and no additional T cell sorting was done. An Agilent 2100 Bioanalyzer and agarose gel were used to assess RNA quality, and a NanoDrop 2000 was used to measure RNA concentration. Library generation was performed with multiplex PCR. The sequencer listed for this sample is Illumina HiSeq 4000. CDR3 regions were amplified by Arm-PCR with iRepertoire HTBI primers to construct TCR beta libraries. PCR products were gel purified before sequencing. Per the source publication's procedure: Gene usage analysis of CDR3 amino acid clonotypes used the approximately 62 TRBV and about 15 TRBJ segments found across samples. Filtered high-quality paired reads were merged into contigs using COPE and FqMerger. BLAST was used to align contigs to IMGT TRBV, TRBD and TRBJ reference genes, with CDR3 defined following IMGT. Any clonotype with a frequency above 0.1% was counted as a highly expanded clone. Repertoire diversity was measured by Shannon entropy, and V-J evenness by the Gini coefficient. Clonotypes shared by more than one individual were considered public. TCRdb reanalyzed the raw reads on its own, using fastp at Q25 for trimming and MiXCR for clone calling, and kept in-frame beta chains. Rows with one shared CDR3 protein collapse into an entry with the most common genes and DNA. Clone size and V and J calls follow TCRdb, not the original study. The sample table holds about 470,000 distinct CDR3 sequences, of which less than 25% were seen once. The top ten clonotypes cover approximately 8% of the sample.

Findings and caveats that apply to the study as a whole: The small sample size was acknowledged by the authors as a limitation that may reduce accuracy. Patients with persistent disease shared more public clonotypes (approximately 2,500) than newly diagnosed patients did (nearly 1,000). Peripheral blood alone was examined, since thyroid tissue, which constituted the primary lesion, could not be accessed. TRBV28, TRBJ1-2 and TRBJ2-5 were preferentially used in persistent disease, while TRBV20-1 and TRBJ2-1 were favored in newly diagnosed disease. Lower TCR Shannon entropy and fewer highly expanded clones were observed in persistent Graves' disease patients than in newly diagnosed patients, which suggested clonal expansion. Sequencing and analysis were restricted to the TCR beta chain.

The junction shows trimming of 3 bases on V and 3 bases on J, and the gene matches do not reach 3 bases of it. From the cysteine up to the phenylalanine, the CDR3 has a length of 15 residues. Just CDR3 DNA is preserved here, 45 bases in frame from base 1. From the germline V gene, CDR1 is MDHEN and CDR2 is SYDVKM. The chain is encoded by TRBV28 joined to TRBJ2-1; 9 bases in the junction line up with TRBD2. The material sequenced was peripheral blood mononuclear cells (PBMCs), taken when the disease was refractory, from a patient treated with antithyroid drugs. The clonotype comes from a female donor with Graves disease. The nucleotide sequence reads TGTGCCAGCAGTTTGCCAGCGGGAGGCTACAATGAGCAGTTCTTC. The encoded protein is CASSLPAGGYNEQFF. The CDR3, completed at both ends by the reference TRBV28 and TRBJ2-1 genes, gives the full variable domain DVKVTQSSRYLVKRTGEKVFLECVQDMDHENMFWYRQDPGLGLRLIYFSYDVKMKEKGDIPEGYSVSREKKERFSLILESASTNQTSMYLCASSLPAGGYNEQFFGPGTRLTVL.